This entry is about one TCR beta chain. Its antigen is unknown. This entry is derived from a study of post-analysis software for immune sequencing data. Study-wide points: Higher frequency in patients than in controls was seen for roughly five TRBV segments, with TRBV5-6, TRBV5-1 and TRBV20-1 among them. Versus controls, multiple sclerosis patients showed significantly lower diversity (normalized Chao1). Samples prepared in the same batch strongly co-clustered by F measure.

Unique molecular identifiers were built into the TCR beta cDNA libraries. TCRdb redid the calling of the PCR reads with MiXCR, one entry per CDR3 protein. The sample lists hundreds of thousands of distinct CDR3 sequences; roughly 27% were seen once. Germline lookup yields CDR1 SNHLY and CDR2 FYNNEI. Trimming cost V 4 bases and J 0 bases; bases outside gene matches: 3. The CDR3 is made up of 15 amino acids. This receptor was obtained from a girl aged 10-17 years with multiple sclerosis. Sequenced: blood. The chain joins TRBV2 to TRBJ1-5, with 7 bases identical to TRBD1. The CDR3 loop is CASSGQGVSNQPQHF. The CDR3 DNA sequence: TGTGCCAGCAGTGGTCAGGGGGTTAGCAATCAGCCCCAGCATTTT. The full variable domain, completed using reference TRBV2 and TRBJ1-5, is EPEVTQTPSHQVTQMGQEVILRCVPISNHLYFYWYRQILGQKVEFLVSFYNNEISEKSEIFDDQFSVERPDGSNFTLKIRSTKLEDSAMYFCASSGQGVSNQPQHFGDGTRLSIL.